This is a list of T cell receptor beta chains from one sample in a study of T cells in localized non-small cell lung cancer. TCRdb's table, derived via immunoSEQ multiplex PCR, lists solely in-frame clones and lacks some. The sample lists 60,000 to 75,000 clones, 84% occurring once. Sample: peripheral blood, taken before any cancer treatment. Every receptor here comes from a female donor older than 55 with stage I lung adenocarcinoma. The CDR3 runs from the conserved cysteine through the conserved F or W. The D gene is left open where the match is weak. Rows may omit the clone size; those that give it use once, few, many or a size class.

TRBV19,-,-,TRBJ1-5,TGTGCCAGTACGGGGCAGGGACTTGGCAATCAGCCCCAGCATTTT,CASTGQGLGNQPQHF
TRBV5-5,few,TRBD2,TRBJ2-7,TGTGCCAGCAGTCCCAGGGAGGGTTTGGGGGAGCAGTACTTC,CASSPREGLGEQYF
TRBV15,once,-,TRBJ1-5,TGTGCCACCAGCAGAGATGCCAGATATAGCAATCAGCCCCAGCATTTT,CATSRDARYSNQPQHF
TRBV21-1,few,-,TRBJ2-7,TGTGCCAGCAGCGGGACGGGCCCCGTATCCTACGAGCAGTACTTC,CASSGTGPVSYEQYF
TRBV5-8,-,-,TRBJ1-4,TGTGCCAGCAGCTTGGGCCGACTCGGGAATGAAAAACTGTTTTTT,CASSLGRLGNEKLFF
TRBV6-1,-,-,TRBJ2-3,TGTGCCAGCAGTGGCCGGGGCAGTTGGGATACGCAGTATTTT,CASSGRGSWDTQYF
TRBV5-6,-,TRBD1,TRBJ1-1,TGTGCCAGCAGCCCCAGGGGGCGCCGGACTGAAGCTTTCTTT,CASSPRGRRTEAFF
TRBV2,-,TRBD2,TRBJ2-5,TGTGCCAGCAGTCAAGCGGGGGTGGAGACCCAGTACTTC,CASSQAGVETQYF
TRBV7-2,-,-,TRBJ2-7,TGTGCCAGCAGCTTGAACGCGGCCCCTAAGAGGGAGCAGTACTTC,CASSLNAAPKREQYF
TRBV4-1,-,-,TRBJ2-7,TGCGCCAGCAGCCAAGACAGAGGGATGGCCTACGAGCAGTACTTC,CASSQDRGMAYEQYF
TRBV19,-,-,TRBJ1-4,TGTGCCAGTAGTATGAGGACGGGTGAAAAACTGTTTTTT,CASSMRTGEKLFF
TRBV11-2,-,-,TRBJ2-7,TGTGCCAGCAGCCCGACTAGTCGGGAGCAGTACTTC,CASSPTSREQYF
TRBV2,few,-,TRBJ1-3,TGTGCCAGCAGCTCCGGGACCGCCGACAACACCATATATTTT,CASSSGTADNTIYF
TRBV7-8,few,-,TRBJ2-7,TGTGCCAGCAGCTTCATCTCCTACGAGCAGTACTTC,CASSFISYEQYF
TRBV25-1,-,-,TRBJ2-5,TGTGCCAGCAGATCAGGGACCCCAGAGACCCAGTACTTC,CASRSGTPETQYF
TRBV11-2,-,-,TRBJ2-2,TGTGCCAGCAGCTTCTCGAACACCGGGGAGCTGTTTTTT,CASSFSNTGELFF
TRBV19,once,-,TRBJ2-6,TGTGCCAGTAGGTCACCCGGGGCCCCGACTGGGGCCAACGTCCTGACTTTC,CASRSPGAPTGANVLTF
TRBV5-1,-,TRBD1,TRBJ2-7,TGCGCCAGCAGACAGGGACAGGGGGTTTACTACGAGCAGTACTTC,CASRQGQGVYYEQYF
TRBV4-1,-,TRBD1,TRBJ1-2,TGCGCCAGCAGCCAAGATACAGGGGGGAAAAGGGGCTACACCTTC,CASSQDTGGKRGYTF
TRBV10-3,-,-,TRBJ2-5,TGTGCCATCAGTGATACTCAGGGAAATAACAGGGAGACCCAGTACTTC,CAISDTQGNNRETQYF
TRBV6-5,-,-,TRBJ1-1,TGTGCCAGCAGCCCGGGGCGGGTTACTGAAGCTTTCTTT,CASSPGRVTEAFF
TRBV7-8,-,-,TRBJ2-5,TGTGCCAGCAGCTTAGCACATCAGGGGTCAGAGACCCAGTACTTC,CASSLAHQGSETQYF